This TCR beta chain was identified during a study of cytomegalovirus exposure and HLA in healthy donors. Overall study findings and caveats: Beyond CMV serostatus, there was no information to go on about immune exposure.

The PCR contained 60 Vbeta and 13 Jbeta primers. The protocol was immunoSEQ multiplex PCR, while the TCRdb copy is restricted to in-frame clones and leaves out a portion. Here the sample spans approximately 170,000 clones, roughly 80% being singletons. The ends lost 9 bases at V and 0 bases at J; junction bases unmatched: 5. The CDR3 is 14 amino acids. The germline gives CDR1 SGHRS, CDR2 YFSETQ. As for this clone: Its antigen is not identified.

The chain combines TRBV5-1 with TRBJ1-3; the match to TRBD1 covers 8 bases. Sequences were obtained from PBMCs. The source is a male donor in good health and CMV-seronegative. The chain's CDR3 is CAIRQGFSGNTIYF. The DNA for the CDR3 is TGCGCCATCCGACAGGGGTTCTCTGGAAACACCATATATTTT. The full variable domain, in which reference TRBV5-1 and TRBJ1-3 provide the parts outside the CDR3, is KAGVTQTPRYLIKTRGQQVTLSCSPISGHRSVSWYQQTPGQGLQFLFEYFSETQRNKGNFPGRFSGRQFSNSRSEMNVSTLELGDSALYLCAIRQGFSGNTIYFGEGSWLTVV.